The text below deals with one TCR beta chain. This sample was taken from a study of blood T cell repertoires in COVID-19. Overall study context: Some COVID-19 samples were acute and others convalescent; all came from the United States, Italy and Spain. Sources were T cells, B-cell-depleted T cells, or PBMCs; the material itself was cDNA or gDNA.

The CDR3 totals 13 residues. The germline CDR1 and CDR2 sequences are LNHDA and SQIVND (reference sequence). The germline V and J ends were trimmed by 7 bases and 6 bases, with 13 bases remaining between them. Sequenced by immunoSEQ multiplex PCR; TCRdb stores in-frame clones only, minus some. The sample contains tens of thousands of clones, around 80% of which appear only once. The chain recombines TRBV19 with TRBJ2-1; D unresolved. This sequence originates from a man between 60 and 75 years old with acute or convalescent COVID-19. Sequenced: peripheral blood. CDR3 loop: CASTPRPANEQFF. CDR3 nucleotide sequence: TGTGCCAGTACACCTAGACCCGCCAATGAGCAGTTCTTC. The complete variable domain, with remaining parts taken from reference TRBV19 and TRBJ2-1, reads DGGITQSPKYLFRKEGQNVTLSCEQNLNHDAMYWYRQDPGQGLRLIYYSQIVNDFQKGDIAEGYSVSREKKESFPLTVTSAQKNPTAFYLCASTPRPANEQFFGPGTRLTVL.